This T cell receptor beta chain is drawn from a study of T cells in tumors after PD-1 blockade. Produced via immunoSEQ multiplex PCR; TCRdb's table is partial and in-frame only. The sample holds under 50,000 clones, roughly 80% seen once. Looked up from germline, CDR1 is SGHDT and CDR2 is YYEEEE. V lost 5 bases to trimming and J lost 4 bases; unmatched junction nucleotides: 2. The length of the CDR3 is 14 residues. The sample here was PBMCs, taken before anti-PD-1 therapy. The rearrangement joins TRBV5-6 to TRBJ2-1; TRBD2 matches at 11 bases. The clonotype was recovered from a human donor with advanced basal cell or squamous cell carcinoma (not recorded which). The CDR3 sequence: CASRGTSGYNEQFF. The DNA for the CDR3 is TGTGCCAGCAGGGGGACTAGCGGTTACAATGAGCAGTTCTTC.